Each of the 11 T cell receptor beta chains below was sequenced from the same sample in a study of cytomegalovirus exposure and HLA in healthy donors. The PCR was carried out with 60 Vbeta primers and 13 Jbeta primers. The repertoire was sequenced with immunoSEQ multiplex PCR; TCRdb's copy has only in-frame clones and lacks some. The sample includes approximately 130,000 clones, 60% to 85% seen only once; the top ten take roughly 3.1%. The sequenced material came from PBMCs. These receptors were taken from a man aged 25-45 years in good health and CMV-seronegative.

V and J are TRBV4-1 and TRBJ2-3; D may be TRBD2 (5 bases). Looked up from germline, CDR1 is MGHRA and CDR2 is YSYEKL. Trimming pared 0 bases from V and 0 bases from J, leaving 10 bases between. This CDR3 contains 16 residues. The CDR3 protein is CASSQERGRSTDTQYF. The CDR3 DNA sequence: TGCGCCAGCAGCCAAGAAAGAGGGCGGAGCACAGATACGCAGTATTTT.

This rearrangement joins TRBV16 to TRBJ1-2; TRBD1 agrees at 7 bases. J was trimmed by 4 bases and V by 1 base; bases with no gene match: 6. Germline-derived CDR1 and CDR2 are KGHSY and FQNENV. The CDR3 is made up of 15 amino acids. CDR3 residues: CASSQWSQGGYGYTF. CDR3 nucleotide sequence: TGTGCCAGCAGCCAATGGTCGCAGGGGGGCTATGGCTACACCTTC.

This chain connects TRBV28 to TRBJ1-2; 8 bases agree with TRBD1. The germline gives CDR1 MDHEN, CDR2 SYDVKM. V dropped 5 bases and J dropped 6; count of bases not matched to a gene: 11. The CDR3 loop spans 15 amino acids. The CDR3 nucleotides read TGTGCCAGCAGTCCTCTGGACAGGGTAGCCGATGGCTACACCTTC. Translated, it gives CASSPLDRVADGYTF.

Of note for this clone: This sample includes further DNA sequences coding for the same CDR3. The rearrangement joins TRBV6-5 to TRBJ1-2, with 7 bases aligning to TRBD1. V shed 2 bases and J 0 bases; nucleotides not matched to a gene: 3. This CDR3 region has 15 residues. The V gene's germline CDR1 is MNHEY and CDR2 SVGAGI. The CDR3 sequence: CASSYRGQTNYGYTF. As DNA, the CDR3 is TGTGCCAGCAGTTACAGGGGACAGACTAACTATGGCTACACCTTC.

The chain is built from TRBV5-1 and TRBJ2-2; TRBD2 matches at 12 bases. The J segment lost 5 bases and the V segment lost 5 bases, leaving 10 bases of the junction unmatched. CDR3 size: 17 residues. Per the germline V gene, CDR1 is SGHRS and CDR2 is YFSETQ. CDR3 residues: CASSPGLAGIWTGELFF. The CDR3 DNA reads as TGCGCCAGCAGTCCGGGACTAGCGGGTATCTGGACCGGGGAGCTGTTTTTT.

This clone was observed a few times. The chain recombines TRBV5-6 with TRBJ2-1; TRBD2 matches 13 bases. In germline, CDR1 is SGHDT, CDR2 YYEEEE. V was pared by 5 bases and J by 0 bases, with 2 bases of the junction left unmatched. The CDR3 contains 16 residues. For the CDR3, the DNA is TGTGCCAGCAGTCGGACTAGCGGGAGCTCCTACAATGAGCAGTTCTTC. The encoded protein is CASSRTSGSSYNEQFF.

The chain employs TRBV19 and TRBJ2-1; maybe TRBD1 (6 bases). This CDR3 comprises 14 residues. Germline assignment: CDR1 LNHDA and CDR2 SQIVND (reference sequence). V lost 5 bases and J lost 3, with 11 bases in between. CDR3 in DNA: TGTGCCAGTAGTCCCAGGACAGTCTACAATGAGCAGTTCTTC. Translating gives CASSPRTVYNEQFF.

The chain employs TRBV5-6 and TRBJ2-7; D gene ambiguous. The CDR3 covers 12 residues. Trimming stripped 5 bases from V and 3 bases from J, with 9 bases between. In germline, CDR1 is SGHDT, CDR2 YYEEEE. In DNA, the CDR3 is TGTGCCAGCAGTAATCCCAGCTACGAGCAGTACTTC. As protein: CASSNPSYEQYF.

This chain uses TRBV7-8 with TRBJ2-1; D gene uncertain. V dropped 4 bases and J dropped 3 bases, with 10 bases sitting between them. From germline, CDR1 is SGHVS and CDR2 FQNEAQ. The CDR3 runs 14 residues. Here the CDR3 DNA reads TGTGCCAGCAGCTATAGCTGGTTCTACAATGAGCAGTTCTTC. Translating gives CASSYSWFYNEQFF.

The rearrangement joins TRBV29-1 to TRBJ2-2; D is undetermined. CDR3 size: 14 residues. CDR1 and CDR2 (germline): SQVTM, ANQGSEA. The V end lost 5 bases, the J end lost 3 bases, and 13 bases lay between the germline ends. Written as DNA, the CDR3 is TGCAGCGTTACGGAAGCCCGGGACACCGGGGAGCTGTTTTTT. Protein product: CSVTEARDTGELFF.

The chain carries TRBV7-9 and TRBJ1-3; unclear D gene. V shed 5 bases and J shed 14 bases, with 16 bases lying between them. Germline V gene lookup returns CDR1 SEHNR and CDR2 FQNEAQ (reference sequence). This CDR3 spans 12 amino acids. In DNA, the CDR3 is TGTGCCAGCAGCCTGAGGGCCGACGGTCTATATTTT. Encoded protein: CASSLRADGLYF.